This T cell receptor beta chain was found in a study of T cell changes during pregnancy in multiple sclerosis. Between the trimmed V and J ends, which lost 3 bases and 3 bases, there was a span of 11 bases. The germline CDR1 and CDR2 sequences are KGHSH and LQKENI. CDR3 length: 15 residues. Sequencing was performed with immunoSEQ multiplex PCR; in TCRdb, only in-frame clones are kept and a portion is missing. This sample has fewer than 50,000 clones, with approximately 94% found just once. The material sequenced was CD4+ T cells from peripheral blood mononuclear cells, taken in the third trimester of pregnancy. The chain combines TRBV18 with TRBJ2-2; perhaps TRBD1 as D (6 bases). The TCR was taken from a female donor with multiple sclerosis, enrolled in a pregnancy study. The chain's CDR3 is CASSPLQGDTGELFF. The CDR3 DNA reads as TGTGCCAGCTCACCGCTACAGGGAGACACCGGGGAGCTGTTTTTT.